This TCR beta chain was retrieved from a study of beta chain features in type 1 diabetes. Points from the study as a whole: TCRB rearrangement may or may not be influenced by HLA type; here this remained unresolved. Diminished insertions and augmented deletions at VDJ junctions characterized type 1 diabetes patients.

The sequenced template was cDNA made from the entire isolated RNA. Only in-frame clones appear in the TCRdb table, and some are missing; sequencing was by immunoSEQ multiplex PCR. This repertoire shows 900,000 or so clones, 17% found once; its top ten account for 0.02% to 0.03%. Trimming took 3 bases from V and 7 from J; bases not matched to a gene: 13. CDR3 length: 16 amino acids. Per germline, CDR1 SGHRS and CDR2 YFSETQ. The authors took one heparinised blood draw, averaging about 120 mL, from each donor. This clone was picked up a small number of times. Antigen specificity is unknown. This chain joins TRBV5-1 and TRBJ2-4, with 7 bases lining up with TRBD1. The TCR comes from a woman aged 18-29 years in good health. Sequencing was carried out using naive CD4+ T cells from blood. CDR3 residues: CASSYGRGGTMNIQYF. The CDR3 bases are TGCGCCAGCAGCTACGGCAGAGGGGGCACGATGAACATTCAGTACTTC.